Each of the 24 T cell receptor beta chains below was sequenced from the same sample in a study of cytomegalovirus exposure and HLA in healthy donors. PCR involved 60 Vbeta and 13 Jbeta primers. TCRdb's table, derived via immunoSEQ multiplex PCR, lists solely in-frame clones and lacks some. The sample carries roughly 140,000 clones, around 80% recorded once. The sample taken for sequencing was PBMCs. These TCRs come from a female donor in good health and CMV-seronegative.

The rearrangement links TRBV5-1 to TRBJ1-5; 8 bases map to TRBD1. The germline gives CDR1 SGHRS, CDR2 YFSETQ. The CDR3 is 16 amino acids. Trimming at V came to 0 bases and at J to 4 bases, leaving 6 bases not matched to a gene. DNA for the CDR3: TGCGCCAGCAGCTTGGGTACAGGGGGTGGAAATCAGCCCCAGCATTTT. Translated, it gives CASSLGTGGGNQPQHF.

CDR3 sequence: CASSLDLYIIEGYTF. CDR3 bases: TGTGCCAGCAGCTTGGATTTGTATATAATTGAGGGCTACACCTTC. The genes are TRBV5-4 and TRBJ1-2; D is ambiguous. V gave up 0 bases and J gave up 8 bases, with 17 bases separating them. Germline V gives CDR1 SGHNT, CDR2 YYREEE (reference sequence). This CDR3 region has 15 residues.

This chain's CDR3 is CASSQVLTGTFANQPQHF. The CDR3 coding sequence is TGTGCCAGCAGCCAAGTTCTAACAGGGACCTTTGCCAATCAGCCCCAGCATTTT. The rearrangement joins TRBV4-2 to TRBJ1-5, with a tentative D call TRBD1 (6 bases). Germline assignment: CDR1 LGHNA and CDR2 YNFKEQ. This CDR3 spans 18 amino acids. Trimming shortened V by 1 base and J by 3 bases, and 19 bases separated the two germline ends.

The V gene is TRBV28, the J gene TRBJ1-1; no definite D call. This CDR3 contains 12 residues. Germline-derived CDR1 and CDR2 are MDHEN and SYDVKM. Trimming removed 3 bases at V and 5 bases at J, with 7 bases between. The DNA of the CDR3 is TGTGCCAGCAGTTTGCAGTGGACTGAAGCTTTCTTT. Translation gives CASSLQWTEAFF. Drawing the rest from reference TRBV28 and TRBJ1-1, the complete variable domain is DVKVTQSSRYLVKRTGEKVFLECVQDMDHENMFWYRQDPGLGLRLIYFSYDVKMKEKGDIPEGYSVSREKKERFSLILESASTNQTSMYLCASSLQWTEAFFGQGTRLTVV.

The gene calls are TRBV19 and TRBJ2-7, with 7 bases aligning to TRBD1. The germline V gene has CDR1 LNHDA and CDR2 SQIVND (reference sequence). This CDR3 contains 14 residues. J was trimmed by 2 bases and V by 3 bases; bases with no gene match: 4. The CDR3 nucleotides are TGTGCCAGTAGTATCCAGGGGGTCCCCTACGAGCAGTACTTC. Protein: CASSIQGVPYEQYF. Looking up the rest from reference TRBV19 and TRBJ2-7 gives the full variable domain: DGGITQSPKYLFRKEGQNVTLSCEQNLNHDAMYWYRQDPGQGLRLIYYSQIVNDFQKGDIAEGYSVSREKKESFPLTVTSAQKNPTAFYLCASSIQGVPYEQYFGPGTRLTVT.

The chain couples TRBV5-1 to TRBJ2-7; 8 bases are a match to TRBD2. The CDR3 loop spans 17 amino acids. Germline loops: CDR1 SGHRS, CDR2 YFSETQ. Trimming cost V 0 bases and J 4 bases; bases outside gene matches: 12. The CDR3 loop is CASSLARSGIAGYEQYF. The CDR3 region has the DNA TGCGCCAGCAGCTTGGCCAGATCGGGGATAGCGGGGTACGAGCAGTACTTC.

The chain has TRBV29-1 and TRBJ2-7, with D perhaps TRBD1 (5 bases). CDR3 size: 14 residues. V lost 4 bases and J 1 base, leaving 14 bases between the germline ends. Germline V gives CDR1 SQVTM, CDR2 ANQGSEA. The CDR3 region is CSVGGPLGSYEQYF. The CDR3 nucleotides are TGCAGCGTTGGGGGCCCCTTGGGTTCCTACGAGCAGTACTTC.

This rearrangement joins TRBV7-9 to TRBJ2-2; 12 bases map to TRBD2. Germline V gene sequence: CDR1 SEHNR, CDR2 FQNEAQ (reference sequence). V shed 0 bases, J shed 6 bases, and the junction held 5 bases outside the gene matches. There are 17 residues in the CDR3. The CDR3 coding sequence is TGTGCCAGCAGCTTAGCCACTAGCGGGAGGTATGCCGGGGAGCTGTTTTTT. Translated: CASSLATSGRYAGELFF.

CDR3 in amino acids: CASRRHRDPTYEQYF. The CDR3 DNA is TGTGCCAGCAGGCGCCACAGGGATCCCACCTACGAGCAGTACTTC. The chain couples TRBV5-6 to TRBJ2-7, with D possibly being TRBD1 (6 bases). V was cut by 5 bases and J by 2 bases, with 17 bases left in between. This CDR3 region has 15 residues. The V gene's germline CDR1 is SGHDT and CDR2 YYEEEE.

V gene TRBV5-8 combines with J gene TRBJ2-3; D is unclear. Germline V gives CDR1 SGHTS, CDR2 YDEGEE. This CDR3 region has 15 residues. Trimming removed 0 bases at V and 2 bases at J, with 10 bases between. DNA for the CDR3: TGTGCCAGCAGCTTGGGCACATACGACACAGATACGCAGTATTTT. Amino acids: CASSLGTYDTDTQYF.

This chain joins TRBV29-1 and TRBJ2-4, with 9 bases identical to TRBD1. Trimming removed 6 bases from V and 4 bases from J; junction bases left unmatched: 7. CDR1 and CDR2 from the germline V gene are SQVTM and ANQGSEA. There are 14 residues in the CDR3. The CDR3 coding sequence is TGCAGCGTGGGGACCGGGACAGGGAAAAACATTCAGTACTTC. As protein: CSVGTGTGKNIQYF.

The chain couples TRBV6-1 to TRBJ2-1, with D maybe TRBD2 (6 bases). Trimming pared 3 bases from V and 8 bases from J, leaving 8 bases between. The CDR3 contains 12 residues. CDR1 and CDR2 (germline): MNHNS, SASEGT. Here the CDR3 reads CASSDGEDEQFF. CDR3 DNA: TGTGCCAGCAGTGACGGGGAGGATGAGCAGTTCTTC.

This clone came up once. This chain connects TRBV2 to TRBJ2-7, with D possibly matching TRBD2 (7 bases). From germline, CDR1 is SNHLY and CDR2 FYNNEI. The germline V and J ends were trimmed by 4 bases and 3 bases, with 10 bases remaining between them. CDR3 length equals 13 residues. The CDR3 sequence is CASSGRGLYEQYF. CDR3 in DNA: TGTGCCAGCAGTGGGCGGGGGCTCTACGAGCAGTACTTC.

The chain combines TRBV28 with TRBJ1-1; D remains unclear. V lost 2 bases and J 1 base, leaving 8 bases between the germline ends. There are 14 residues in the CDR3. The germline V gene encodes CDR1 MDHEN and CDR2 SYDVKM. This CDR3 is CASSLGQWNTEAFF. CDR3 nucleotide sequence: TGTGCCAGCAGTTTAGGGCAGTGGAACACTGAAGCTTTCTTT.

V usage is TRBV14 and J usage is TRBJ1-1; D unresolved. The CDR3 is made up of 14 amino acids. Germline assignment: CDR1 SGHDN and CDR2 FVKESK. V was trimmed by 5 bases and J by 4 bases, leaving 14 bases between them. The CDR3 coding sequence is TGTGCCAGCAGCATGAGATTGGAGGTCACTGAAGCTTTCTTT. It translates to CASSMRLEVTEAFF.

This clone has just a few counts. For the CDR3, the DNA is TGTGCCAGCAGTGCAAGCGCAGGGACAGCTAATGAAAAACTGTTTTTT. This codes for CASSASAGTANEKLFF. V gene TRBV6-1 combines with J gene TRBJ1-4, with 7 bases aligning to TRBD1. There are 16 residues in the CDR3. With V trimmed by 4 bases and J by 3 bases, 8 bases remained unmatched. Germline loops: CDR1 MNHNS, CDR2 SASEGT.

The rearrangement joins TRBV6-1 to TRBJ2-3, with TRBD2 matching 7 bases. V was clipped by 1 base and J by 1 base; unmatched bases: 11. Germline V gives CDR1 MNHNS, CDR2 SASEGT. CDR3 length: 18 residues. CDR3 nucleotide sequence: TGTGCCAGCAGTGAAGAACCTAGCGGTTCTTTGGGCACAGATACGCAGTATTTT. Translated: CASSEEPSGSLGTDTQYF.

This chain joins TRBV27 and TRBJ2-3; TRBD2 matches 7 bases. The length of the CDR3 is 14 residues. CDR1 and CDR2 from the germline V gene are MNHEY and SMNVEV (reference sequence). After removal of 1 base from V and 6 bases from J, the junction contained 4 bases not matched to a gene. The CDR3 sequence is CASSLFWEGDTQYF. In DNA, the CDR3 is TGTGCCAGCAGTTTATTTTGGGAGGGCGATACGCAGTATTTT.

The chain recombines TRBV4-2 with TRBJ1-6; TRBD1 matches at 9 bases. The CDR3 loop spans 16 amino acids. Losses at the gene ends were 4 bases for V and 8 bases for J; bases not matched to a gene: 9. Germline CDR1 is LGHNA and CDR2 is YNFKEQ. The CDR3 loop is CASSLNWDRDHSPLHF. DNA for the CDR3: TGTGCCAGCAGCCTTAATTGGGACAGGGACCATTCACCCCTCCACTTT.

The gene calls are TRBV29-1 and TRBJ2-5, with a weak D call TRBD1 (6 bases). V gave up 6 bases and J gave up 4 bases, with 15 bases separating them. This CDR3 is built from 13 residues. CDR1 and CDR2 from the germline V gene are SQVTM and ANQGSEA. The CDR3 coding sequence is TGCAGCGTCCGGGACACCCTTCGAGAGACCCAGTACTTC. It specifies CSVRDTLRETQYF.

CDR3 sequence (DNA): TGTGCCAGCAGCCCCCGGACTAGTGGCGAGACCCAGTACTTC. Amino acid sequence: CASSPRTSGETQYF. The chain carries TRBV13 and TRBJ2-5; 7 bases agree with TRBD2. The CDR3 is 14 amino acids. The germline CDR1 and CDR2 sequences are PRHDT and FYEKMQ (reference sequence). V lost 5 bases, J lost 5 bases, and 8 bases stayed unmatched.

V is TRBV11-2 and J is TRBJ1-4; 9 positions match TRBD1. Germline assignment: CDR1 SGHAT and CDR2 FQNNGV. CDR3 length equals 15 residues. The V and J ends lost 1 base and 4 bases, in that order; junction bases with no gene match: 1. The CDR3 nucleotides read TGTGCCAGCAGCTTAGGGGACAGGGATAATGAAAAACTGTTTTTT. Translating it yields CASSLGDRDNEKLFF.

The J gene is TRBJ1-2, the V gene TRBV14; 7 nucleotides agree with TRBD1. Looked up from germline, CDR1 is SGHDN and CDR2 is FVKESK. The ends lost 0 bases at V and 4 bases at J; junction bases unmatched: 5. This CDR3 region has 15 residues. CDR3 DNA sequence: TGTGCCAGCAGCCAAGACCTACAGGGGCTCTATGGCTACACCTTC. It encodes CASSQDLQGLYGYTF.

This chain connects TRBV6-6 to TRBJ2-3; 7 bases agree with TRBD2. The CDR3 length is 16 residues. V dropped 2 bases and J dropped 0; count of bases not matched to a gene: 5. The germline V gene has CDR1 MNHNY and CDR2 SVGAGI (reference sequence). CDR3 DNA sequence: TGTGCCAGCAGTTACCCAGCGGGACCTAGCACAGATACGCAGTATTTT. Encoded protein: CASSYPAGPSTDTQYF.